A selection of T cell receptor beta chains follows, all from one sample in a study of post-analysis software for immune sequencing data. TCRdb re-analysed the PCR reads in MiXCR, keeping a single row per CDR3 protein. The sample lists about 560,000 distinct CDR3 sequences, 40% to 50% occurring once. The sequencing input was blood. The receptors originated from a girl between 5 and 17 years old with multiple sclerosis. Both conserved end residues are part of each CDR3. Fields, in order: V gene, D gene, J gene, clone size, CDR3 protein, CDR3 DNA. The D gene is left open where the match is weak. Not every row has a clone size; where given, it reads once, few, many or a size class.

TRBV29-1	-	TRBJ1-2	-	CSVEAGAGYGYTF	TGCAGCGTCGAGGCGGGGGCTGGGTATGGCTACACCTTC
TRBV6-6	TRBD1	TRBJ1-1	few	CASSLRGGGITEAFF	TGTGCCAGCAGCCTCCGAGGAGGGGGCATCACTGAAGCTTTCTTT
TRBV12-3/TRBV12-4	-	TRBJ2-2	-	CASSFGVNTGELFF	TGTGCCAGCAGTTTCGGAGTGAACACCGGGGAGCTGTTTTTT
TRBV7-9	-	TRBJ2-4	-	CASSTGAGRNIQYF	TGTGCCAGCAGCACCGGGGCGGGAAGGAACATTCAGTACTTC
TRBV5-1	-	TRBJ2-7	few	CASSLRSEHEQYF	TGCGCCAGCAGCTTGAGGAGCGAACACGAGCAGTACTTC
TRBV20-1	-	TRBJ2-7	few	CSASDLQGTYEQYF	TGCAGTGCTAGTGACCTTCAAGGCACCTACGAGCAGTACTTC
TRBV3-1	-	TRBJ2-7	-	CASSQARYEQYF	TGTGCCAGCAGCCAAGCCCGCTACGAGCAGTACTTC
TRBV29-1	TRBD1	TRBJ2-3	-	CSVEGRQGHSTDTQYF	TGCAGCGTTGAGGGGAGACAGGGCCATAGCACAGATACGCAGTATTTT
TRBV7-6	TRBD2	TRBJ2-6	few	CASSASGLAGAGANVLTF	TGTGCCAGCAGCGCCAGTGGGCTAGCGGGAGCTGGGGCCAACGTCCTGACTTTC
TRBV4-2	-	TRBJ2-7	-	CASSQEQSPNEQYF	TGTGCCAGCAGCCAAGAACAGTCCCCGAACGAGCAGTACTTC
TRBV20-1	TRBD1	TRBJ2-5	-	CSARDPTGLVQYF	TGCAGTGCTAGAGACCCGACAGGGCTCGTGCAGTACTTC
TRBV29-1	-	TRBJ1-2	few	CSGVTRIGYTF	TGCAGCGGGGTAACACGAATTGGCTACACCTTC
TRBV5-1	-	TRBJ2-5	-	CASSEGGDQETQYF	TGCGCCAGCAGCGAAGGGGGAGACCAAGAGACCCAGTACTTC
TRBV5-1	-	TRBJ2-7	-	CASSPVPSSYEQYF	TGCGCCAGCAGCCCCGTCCCCAGCTCCTACGAGCAGTACTTC
TRBV6-5	-	TRBJ1-1	-	CASSLSRQITEAFF	TGTGCCAGCAGTTTAAGCAGACAGATAACTGAAGCTTTCTTT
TRBV7-9	TRBD2	TRBJ2-1	-	CASSARLAGGLRQFF	TGTGCCAGCAGCGCCCGACTAGCGGGAGGCCTCCGTCAGTTCTTC
TRBV4-2	TRBD1	TRBJ1-1	few	CASSPLRGGQNTEAFF	TGTGCCAGCAGCCCCTTGAGAGGGGGCCAGAACACTGAAGCTTTCTTT
TRBV7-8	-	TRBJ2-1	-	CASSPHSPGGPCGEQFF	TGTGCCAGCAGCCCACATTCCCCCGGGGGCCCCTGCGGTGAGCAGTTCTTC
TRBV7-8	-	TRBJ2-7	-	CASSSRESYEQYF	TGTGCCAGCAGCTCCAGGGAATCCTACGAGCAGTACTTC
TRBV29-1	-	TRBJ2-3	few	CSVEAGPTDTQYF	TGCAGCGTGGAGGCAGGACCCACAGATACGCAGTATTTT
TRBV12-3/TRBV12-4	TRBD1	TRBJ2-7	few	CASTRQGSDEQYF	TGTGCCAGCACTCGACAGGGGTCGGACGAGCAGTACTTC
TRBV6-2/TRBV6-3	-	TRBJ2-1	-	CASSKASEQFF	TGTGCCAGCAGTAAGGCCTCTGAGCAGTTCTTC
TRBV12-3/TRBV12-4	TRBD1	TRBJ1-2	few	CASSLDRQHSSGYTF	TGTGCCAGCAGTTTGGACAGGCAACATTCCTCTGGCTACACCTTC
TRBV20-1	TRBD2	TRBJ2-1	-	CSARLAGHSYNEQFF	TGCAGTGCTAGACTAGCGGGGCACTCCTACAATGAGCAGTTCTTC
TRBV4-1	-	TRBJ2-7	-	CASSQGGSPEQYF	TGCGCCAGCAGCCAAGGGGGCTCTCCCGAGCAGTACTTC
TRBV20-1	-	TRBJ2-7	once	CSASGDLSDEQYF	TGCAGTGCGTCGGGGGATCTAAGCGACGAGCAGTACTTC
TRBV29-1	TRBD1	TRBJ2-1	few	CSADRGSYNEQFF	TGCAGCGCTGACAGGGGTTCCTACAATGAGCAGTTCTTC
TRBV29-1	-	TRBJ2-1	few	CSVPGGQEGEQFF	TGCAGCGTTCCGGGGGGACAGGAGGGTGAGCAGTTCTTC
TRBV6-5	TRBD2	TRBJ2-5	few	CALIGAGGKTQYF	TGTGCCCTCATCGGAGCGGGGGGGAAGACCCAGTACTTC